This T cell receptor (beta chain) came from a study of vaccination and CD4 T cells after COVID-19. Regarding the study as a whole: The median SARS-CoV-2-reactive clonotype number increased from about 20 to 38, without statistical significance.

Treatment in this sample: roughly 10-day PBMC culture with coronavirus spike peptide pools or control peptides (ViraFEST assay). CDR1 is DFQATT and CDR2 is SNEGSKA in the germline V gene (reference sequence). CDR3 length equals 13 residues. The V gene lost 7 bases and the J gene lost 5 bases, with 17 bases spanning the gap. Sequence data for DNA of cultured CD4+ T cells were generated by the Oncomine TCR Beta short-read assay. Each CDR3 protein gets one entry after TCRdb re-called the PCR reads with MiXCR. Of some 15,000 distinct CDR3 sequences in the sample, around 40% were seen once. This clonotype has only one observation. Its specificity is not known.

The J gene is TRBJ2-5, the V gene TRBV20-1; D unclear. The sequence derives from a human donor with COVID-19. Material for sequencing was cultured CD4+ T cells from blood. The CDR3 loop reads CSGVHPGYETQYF. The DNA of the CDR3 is TGCAGTGGGGTCCACCCCGGGTACGAGACCCAGTACTTC.